This entry lists 16 T cell receptor beta chains sequenced from one sample in a study of control samples from healthy donors and cancer patients. The method was immunoSEQ multiplex PCR; TCRdb's version includes in-frame clones alone and lacks a portion of them. This table holds about 410,000 clones, about 93% found once. The sequenced sample was PBMCs. These receptors all stem from a man in his forties or fifties with head and neck cancer.

This chain connects TRBV6-6 to TRBJ2-7, with TRBD1 identical over 8 bases. Looked up from germline, CDR1 is MNHNY and CDR2 is SVGAGI (reference sequence). This CDR3 is built from 14 residues. Trimming took 6 bases from V and 5 from J; bases not matched to a gene: 9. CDR3 residues: CASSRQGSQNEQYF. In nucleotides, the CDR3 is TGTGCCAGCAGCCGACAGGGGAGTCAAAACGAGCAGTACTTC.

This chain joins TRBV9 and TRBJ2-7; 7 bases fit TRBD1. This CDR3 has 13 amino acids. J lost 5 bases, V lost 2 bases, and 4 bases had no gene match. CDR1 is SGDLS and CDR2 is YYNGEE in the germline V gene. The CDR3, as DNA: TGTGCCAGCAGCGTTAACAGGGGTGACGAGCAGTACTTC. Encoded protein: CASSVNRGDEQYF.

The rearrangement uses TRBV7-2 and TRBJ2-7; D not resolved. Trimming stripped 5 bases from V and 5 bases from J, with 10 bases between. Germline loops: CDR1 SGHTA, CDR2 FQGNSA. This CDR3 spans 12 amino acids. In DNA, the CDR3 is TGTGCCAGCAGCGCCCATGTCAACGAGCAGTACTTC. Amino acid sequence: CASSAHVNEQYF.

V and J are TRBV5-4 and TRBJ2-7, with TRBD1 identical over 9 bases. The germline gives CDR1 SGHNT, CDR2 YYREEE (reference sequence). This CDR3 spans 15 amino acids. Trimming removed 0 bases from V and 3 bases from J; junction bases left unmatched: 4. The CDR3 bases are TGTGCCAGCAGCTTGGACGGGACAGGGCGCTACGAGCAGTACTTC. It specifies CASSLDGTGRYEQYF.

This clone was detected only once. The chain joins TRBV19 to TRBJ1-5; D might be TRBD1 (6 bases). The CDR3 is 17 amino acids. In germline, CDR1 is LNHDA, CDR2 SQIVND (reference sequence). The V and J ends lost 5 bases and 0 bases respectively, with 17 bases between them. The CDR3 nucleotides read TGTGCCAGTAGTGTAACCGGGACATCGATTAGCAATCAGCCCCAGCATTTT. This encodes CASSVTGTSISNQPQHF. Drawing the rest from reference TRBV19 and TRBJ1-5, the complete variable domain is DGGITQSPKYLFRKEGQNVTLSCEQNLNHDAMYWYRQDPGQGLRLIYYSQIVNDFQKGDIAEGYSVSREKKESFPLTVTSAQKNPTAFYLCASSVTGTSISNQPQHFGDGTRLSIL.

The chain combines TRBV7-8 with TRBJ2-2, with TRBD1 matching 11 bases. This CDR3 is built from 17 residues. Losses at the gene ends were 5 bases for V and 5 bases for J; bases not matched to a gene: 10. CDR1 and CDR2 from the germline V gene are SGHVS and FQNEAQ. CDR3 DNA sequence: TGTGCCAGCAGCCTCGCGGGGACAGGGGGGGTAACCGGGGAGCTGTTTTTT. Its translation is CASSLAGTGGVTGELFF.

The rearrangement links TRBV7-9 to TRBJ1-3; tentative D call: TRBD1 (5 bases). The length of the CDR3 is 10 residues. Looked up from germline, CDR1 is SEHNR and CDR2 is FQNEAQ (reference sequence). V lost 8 bases and J 8 bases, leaving 7 bases between the germline ends. The CDR3: CASGGDTIYF. The CDR3 DNA sequence: TGTGCCAGCGGGGGAGACACCATATATTTT.

The CDR3 sequence is CASSQDTGGDGNTIYF. In nucleotides, the CDR3 is TGTGCCAGCAGCCAAGATACCGGGGGCGATGGAAACACCATATATTTT. The chain employs TRBV4-2 and TRBJ1-3; D is perhaps TRBD1 (6 bases). CDR3 length: 16 residues. The germline V gene encodes CDR1 LGHNA and CDR2 YNFKEQ. Trimming stripped 0 bases from V and 3 bases from J, with 12 bases between.

The chain is built from TRBV5-8 and TRBJ2-2; 8 bases agree with TRBD1. The CDR3 loop spans 17 amino acids. Germline CDR1 reads SGHTS; CDR2 reads YDEGEE. The V gene end was trimmed by 4 bases and the J gene end by 3 bases; junction bases not matched to a gene: 11. DNA of the CDR3: TGTGCCAGCAGCCGCGACGGGCAGGGGGCCGACACCGGGGAGCTGTTTTTT. Amino acids: CASSRDGQGADTGELFF.

This chain links TRBV10-3 with TRBJ1-6, with D hard to call. V gave up 4 bases and J gave up 8 bases, with 12 bases separating them. Germline V gene sequence: CDR1 ENHRY, CDR2 SYGVKD. This CDR3 has 14 amino acids. The CDR3 sequence: CAISAIDWDSPLHF. The CDR3 nucleotides are TGTGCCATCAGTGCGATAGATTGGGATTCACCCCTCCACTTT.

This chain connects TRBV6-5 to TRBJ1-4; 7 bases align to TRBD1. This CDR3 comprises 14 residues. Trimming at V came to 5 bases and at J to 8 bases, leaving 8 bases not matched to a gene. Germline values: CDR1 MNHEY, CDR2 SVGAGI. The CDR3 sequence is CASSNRGMAEKLFF. As DNA, the CDR3 is TGTGCCAGCAGTAACAGGGGTATGGCGGAAAAACTGTTTTTT.

The V call is TRBV5-1, the J call TRBJ1-4; 12 nucleotides line up with TRBD1. CDR1 and CDR2 from the germline V gene are SGHRS and YFSETQ. J was trimmed by 8 bases and V by 3 bases; bases with no gene match: 2. This CDR3 comprises 14 residues. The CDR3 sequence: CASSSGTGGEKLFF. Written as DNA, the CDR3 is TGCGCCAGCAGCTCCGGGACAGGGGGCGAAAAACTGTTTTTT.

The chain uses TRBV5-6 and TRBJ2-7; 7 nucleotides match TRBD1. The germline CDR1 and CDR2 sequences are SGHDT and YYEEEE. V dropped 4 bases and J dropped 3; count of bases not matched to a gene: 4. The CDR3 consists of 13 residues. The CDR3 nucleotides read TGTGCCAGCAGCCCCTGGACAGGCTACGAGCAGTACTTC. Translating gives CASSPWTGYEQYF. The whole variable domain, filled in from reference TRBV5-6 and TRBJ2-7, reads DAGVTQSPTHLIKTRGQQVTLRCSPKSGHDTVSWYQQALGQGPQFIFQYYEEEERQRGNFPDRFSGHQFPNYSSELNVNALLLGDSALYLCASSPWTGYEQYFGPGTRLTVT.

The chain carries TRBV28 and TRBJ2-3; unclear D gene. This CDR3 comprises 12 residues. Germline CDR1 is MDHEN and CDR2 is SYDVKM. Trimming shortened V by 2 bases and J by 3 bases, and 3 bases separated the two germline ends. CDR3 nucleotide sequence: TGTGCCAGCAGTTTAAGGACAGATACGCAGTATTTT. Amino acids: CASSLRTDTQYF.

This chain joins TRBV27 and TRBJ2-7, with D possibly TRBD2 on 6 matching bases. Germline V gene lookup returns CDR1 MNHEY and CDR2 SMNVEV (reference sequence). The ends were cut back, 5 bases at V and 1 base at J, with 12 bases in the middle. The CDR3 consists of 14 residues. CDR3 coding DNA: TGTGCCAGCAGTCCTCCCGGGGGATCCTACGAGCAGTACTTC. It yields the protein CASSPPGGSYEQYF.

The V call is TRBV25-1, the J call TRBJ2-7, with D possibly matching TRBD1 (5 bases). The germline gives CDR1 MGHDK, CDR2 SYGVNS. V lost 2 bases, J lost 5 bases, and 13 bases lay in between. The CDR3 loop spans 14 amino acids. The CDR3 DNA reads TGTGCCAGCAGTGAACCAGGGTCCAGAAACGAGCAGTACTTC. Amino acid sequence: CASSEPGSRNEQYF.